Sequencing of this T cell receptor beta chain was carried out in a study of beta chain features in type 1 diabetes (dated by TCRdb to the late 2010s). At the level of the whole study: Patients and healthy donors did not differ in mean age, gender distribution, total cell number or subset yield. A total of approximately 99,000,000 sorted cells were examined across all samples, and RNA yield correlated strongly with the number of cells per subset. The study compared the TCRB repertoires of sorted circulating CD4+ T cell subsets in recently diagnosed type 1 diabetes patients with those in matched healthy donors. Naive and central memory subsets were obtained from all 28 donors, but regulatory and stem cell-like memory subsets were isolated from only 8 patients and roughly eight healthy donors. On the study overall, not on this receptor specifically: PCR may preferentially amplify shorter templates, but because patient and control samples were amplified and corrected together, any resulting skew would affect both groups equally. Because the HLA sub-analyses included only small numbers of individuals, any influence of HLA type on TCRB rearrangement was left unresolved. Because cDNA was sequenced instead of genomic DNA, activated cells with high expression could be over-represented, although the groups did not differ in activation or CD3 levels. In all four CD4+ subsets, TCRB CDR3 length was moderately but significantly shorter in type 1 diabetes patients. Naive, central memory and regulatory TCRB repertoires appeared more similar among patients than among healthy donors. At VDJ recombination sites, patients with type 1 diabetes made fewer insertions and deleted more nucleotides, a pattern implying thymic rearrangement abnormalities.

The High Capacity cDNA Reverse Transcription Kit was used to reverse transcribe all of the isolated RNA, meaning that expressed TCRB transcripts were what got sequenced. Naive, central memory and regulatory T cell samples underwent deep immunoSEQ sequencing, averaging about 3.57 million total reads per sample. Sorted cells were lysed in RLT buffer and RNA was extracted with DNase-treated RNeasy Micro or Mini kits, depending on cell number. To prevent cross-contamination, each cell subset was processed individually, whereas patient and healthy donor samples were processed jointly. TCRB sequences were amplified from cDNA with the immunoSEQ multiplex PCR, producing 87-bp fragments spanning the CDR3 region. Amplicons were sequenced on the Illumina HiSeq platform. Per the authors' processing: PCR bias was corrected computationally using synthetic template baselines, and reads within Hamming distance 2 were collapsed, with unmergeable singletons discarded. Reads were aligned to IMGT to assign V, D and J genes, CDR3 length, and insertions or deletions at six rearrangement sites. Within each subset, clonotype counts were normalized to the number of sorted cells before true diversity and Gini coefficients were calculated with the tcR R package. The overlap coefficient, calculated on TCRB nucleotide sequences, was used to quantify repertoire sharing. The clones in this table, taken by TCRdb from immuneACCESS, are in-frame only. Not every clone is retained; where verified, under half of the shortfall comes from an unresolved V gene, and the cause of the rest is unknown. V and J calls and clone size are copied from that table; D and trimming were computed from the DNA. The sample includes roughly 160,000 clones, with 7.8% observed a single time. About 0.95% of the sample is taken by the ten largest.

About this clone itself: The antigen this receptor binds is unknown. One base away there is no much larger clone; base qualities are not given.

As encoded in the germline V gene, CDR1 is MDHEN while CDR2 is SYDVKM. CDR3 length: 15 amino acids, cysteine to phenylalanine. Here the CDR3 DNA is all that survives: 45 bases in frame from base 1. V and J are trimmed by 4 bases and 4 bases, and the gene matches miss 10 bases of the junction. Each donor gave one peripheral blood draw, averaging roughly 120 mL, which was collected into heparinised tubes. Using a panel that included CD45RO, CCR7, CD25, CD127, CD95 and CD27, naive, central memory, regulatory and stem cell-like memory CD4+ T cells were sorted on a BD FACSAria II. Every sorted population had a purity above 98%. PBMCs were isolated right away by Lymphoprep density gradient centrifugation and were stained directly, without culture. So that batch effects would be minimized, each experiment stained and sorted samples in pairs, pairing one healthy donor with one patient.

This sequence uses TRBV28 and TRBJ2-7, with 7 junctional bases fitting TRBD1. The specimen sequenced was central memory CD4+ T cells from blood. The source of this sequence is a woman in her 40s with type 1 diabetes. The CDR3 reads CASSSYEGAGYEQYF. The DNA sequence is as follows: TGTGCCAGCAGTTCCTATGAGGGGGCCGGGTACGAGCAGTACTTC.